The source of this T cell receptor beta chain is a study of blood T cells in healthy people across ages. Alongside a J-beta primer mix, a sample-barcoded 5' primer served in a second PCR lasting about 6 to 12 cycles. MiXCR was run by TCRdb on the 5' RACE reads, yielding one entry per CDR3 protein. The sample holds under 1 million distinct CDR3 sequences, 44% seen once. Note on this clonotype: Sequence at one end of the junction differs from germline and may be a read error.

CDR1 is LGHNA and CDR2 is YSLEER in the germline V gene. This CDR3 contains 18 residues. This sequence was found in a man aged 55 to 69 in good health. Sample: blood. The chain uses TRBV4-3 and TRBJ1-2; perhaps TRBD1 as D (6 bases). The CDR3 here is CAGSQEAAGRGFDYGYTF. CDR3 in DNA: TGCGCCGGCAGCCAAGAAGCCGCCGGCAGGGGATTCGACTATGGCTACACCTTC.